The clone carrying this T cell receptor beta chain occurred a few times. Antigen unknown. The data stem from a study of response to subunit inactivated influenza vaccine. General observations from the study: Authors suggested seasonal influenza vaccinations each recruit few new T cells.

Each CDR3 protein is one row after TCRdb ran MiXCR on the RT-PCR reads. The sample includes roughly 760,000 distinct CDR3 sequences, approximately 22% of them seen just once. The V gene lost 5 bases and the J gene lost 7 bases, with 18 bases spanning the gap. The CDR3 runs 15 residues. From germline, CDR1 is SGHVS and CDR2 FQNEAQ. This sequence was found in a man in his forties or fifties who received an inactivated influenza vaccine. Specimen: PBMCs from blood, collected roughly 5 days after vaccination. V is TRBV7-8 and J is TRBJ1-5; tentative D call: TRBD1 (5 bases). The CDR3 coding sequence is TGTGCCAGCAGCCCCCAGAGCGGGGCGCGACAGCCCCAGCATTTT. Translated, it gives CASSPQSGARQPQHF.